A single sample gave rise to the 22 T cell receptor beta chains below, sequenced in a study of cytomegalovirus exposure and HLA in healthy donors. A multiplex PCR was run with 60 Vbeta primers and 13 Jbeta primers. The method was immunoSEQ multiplex PCR; TCRdb's version includes in-frame clones alone and lacks a portion of them. The table lists 80,000 to 100,000 clones, approximately 71% of them singletons. Sequencing was performed on PBMCs. The receptors here all came from a woman aged 18 to 35 in good health and CMV-seropositive.

The gene calls are TRBV23-1 and TRBJ2-3, with TRBD2 identical over 7 bases. TRBV23-1 is an ORF; its function is uncertain. After removal of 3 bases from V and 4 bases from J, the junction contained 13 bases not matched to a gene. This CDR3 spans 17 amino acids. The CDR3 sequence: CASSQGGRRKGADTQYF. The CDR3 DNA reads TGCGCCAGCAGTCAGGGGGGGAGGCGAAAGGGCGCAGATACGCAGTATTTT.

The V gene is TRBV29-1, the J gene TRBJ1-2; D is unresolved. The CDR3 has 13 amino acids. Germline CDR1 reads SQVTM; CDR2 reads ANQGSEA. Trimming left V 1 base short and J 6 bases short, with 12 bases between. The CDR3 spells CSVEAPWADGYTF. CDR3 DNA: TGCAGCGTTGAAGCACCATGGGCTGATGGCTACACCTTC.

The table lists this clone with a few counts. The chain joins TRBV6-5 to TRBJ2-5; D might be TRBD2 (5 bases). V lost 3 bases, J lost 7 bases, and 15 bases lay in between. This CDR3 has 14 residues. In germline, CDR1 is MNHEY, CDR2 SVGAGI. The CDR3 reads CASSYTGMSGTQYF. The CDR3 bases are TGTGCCAGCAGTTATACGGGGATGAGCGGGACCCAGTACTTC.

The gene calls are TRBV27 and TRBJ1-1, with TRBD1 matching over 10 bases. Losses at the gene ends were 6 bases for V and 7 bases for J; bases not matched to a gene: 14. CDR3 length: 16 amino acids. The germline V gene encodes CDR1 MNHEY and CDR2 SMNVEV (reference sequence). CDR3: CASRLGQGGLRGEAFF. The DNA of the CDR3 is TGTGCCAGCAGACTTGGACAGGGGGGGCTTCGGGGTGAAGCTTTCTTT.

Note on this clone: At one end the junction does not follow the germline gene, possibly because of a read error. This chain joins TRBV27 and TRBJ1-2; D may be TRBD1 (6 bases). This CDR3 comprises 15 residues. Germline V gene sequence: CDR1 MNHEY, CDR2 SMNVEV (reference sequence). CDR3 in amino acids: CASSYRYAGDYVYTF. The CDR3 DNA reads as TGTGCCAGCAGTTACCGCTACGCAGGGGACTATGTCTACACCTTC.

The rearrangement joins TRBV5-4 to TRBJ2-2; D is perhaps TRBD2 (6 bases). This CDR3 has 15 amino acids. Germline-derived CDR1 and CDR2 are SGHNT and YYREEE (reference sequence). Deletions cut 0 bases from V and 4 bases from J, with 10 bases between. Written as DNA, the CDR3 is TGTGCCAGCAGCTTGGCGTTCGGGGGCACCGGGGAGCTGTTTTTT. Translation gives CASSLAFGGTGELFF.

The V gene is TRBV9, the J gene TRBJ2-3, with 11 bases identical to TRBD2. CDR1 and CDR2 (germline): SGDLS, YYNGEE. The CDR3 extends over 17 amino acids. V trimming: 4 bases; J trimming: 1 base; junction bases outside the gene matches: 8. As DNA, the CDR3 is TGTGCCAGCAGCCCATTACTAGCGGGAGTTGGCACAGATACGCAGTATTTT. Protein: CASSPLLAGVGTDTQYF.

The V and J genes are TRBV4-3 and TRBJ2-1; unclear D gene. CDR1 LGHNA and CDR2 YSLEER come from the germline V gene. The CDR3 extends over 14 amino acids. The V end lost 0 bases, the J end lost 3 bases, and 6 bases lay between the germline ends. The CDR3 here is CASSQDPNYNEQFF. CDR3 nucleotide sequence: TGCGCCAGCAGCCAAGATCCCAACTACAATGAGCAGTTCTTC.

DNA for the CDR3: TGTGCCAGCAGCTTGGACCACGGGGATGAGCAGTTCTTC. Its protein product is CASSLDHGDEQFF. This rearrangement joins TRBV5-8 to TRBJ2-1; a weak D match, TRBD2 (5 bases). V lost 0 bases and J 8 bases, leaving 9 bases between the germline ends. The CDR3 loop spans 13 amino acids. CDR1 and CDR2 (germline): SGHTS, YDEGEE.

V gene TRBV6-1 combines with J gene TRBJ2-1; D is unclear. From germline, CDR1 is MNHNS and CDR2 SASEGT. V shed 0 bases and J shed 8 bases, with 2 bases lying between them. This CDR3 spans 11 amino acids. In DNA, the CDR3 is TGTGCCAGCAGTGAAGCCTATGAGCAGTTCTTC. Protein product: CASSEAYEQFF.

In this sample, this clone turned up a few times. This chain joins TRBV6-1 and TRBJ1-2; 7 nucleotides agree with TRBD1. The germline gives CDR1 MNHNS, CDR2 SASEGT. CDR3 length: 13 amino acids. The trim removed 6 bases at V and 3 bases at J, leaving 4 bases unmatched. CDR3 in amino acids: CASRARGDYGYTF. In DNA form, the CDR3 reads TGTGCCAGCAGGGCCAGGGGGGACTATGGCTACACCTTC.

The rearrangement links TRBV9 to TRBJ1-2, with 9 bases lining up with TRBD1. The CDR3 is 18 residues long. Germline trimming cut 0 bases from V and 5 bases from J; bases unmatched to any gene: 14. Looked up from germline, CDR1 is SGDLS and CDR2 is YYNGEE. The CDR3 region is CASSVEVRTTGGTYGYTF. The CDR3 bases are TGTGCCAGCAGCGTAGAGGTGAGGACGACAGGGGGAACATATGGCTACACCTTC. Variable domain in full (rest from reference TRBV9 and TRBJ1-2): DSGVTQTPKHLITATGQRVTLRCSPRSGDLSVYWYQQSLDQGLQFLIQYYNGEERAKGNILERFSAQQFPDLHSELNLSSLELGDSALYFCASSVEVRTTGGTYGYTFGSGTRLTVV.

This chain connects TRBV6-6 to TRBJ1-1, with TRBD1 as a possible D gene (6 bases). Germline CDR1 MNHNY, CDR2 SVGAGI (reference sequence). Trimming removed 2 bases at V and 6 bases at J, with 13 bases between. The CDR3 loop spans 14 amino acids. CDR3: CASSYRTATPEAFF. DNA of the CDR3: TGTGCCAGCAGTTACAGGACAGCTACTCCTGAAGCTTTCTTT.

This clone was counted between two and nine times. V usage is TRBV27 and J usage is TRBJ2-2, with 9 bases aligning to TRBD2. CDR1 is MNHEY, CDR2 SMNVEV, per germline (reference sequence). Trimming at V came to 6 bases and at J to 1 base, leaving 3 bases not matched to a gene. CDR3 length: 15 residues. The CDR3 sequence: CASSMRGGNTGELFF. The CDR3, as DNA: TGTGCCAGCAGCATGCGGGGGGGGAACACCGGGGAGCTGTTTTTT.

The rearrangement joins TRBV6-5 to TRBJ2-2; D perhaps matches TRBD2 (5 bases). Trimming removed 7 bases at V and 5 bases at J, with 11 bases between. The CDR3 runs to 13 residues. Germline V lookup: CDR1 MNHEY, CDR2 SVGAGI. CDR3 amino acids: CASTRGYTGELFF. DNA for the CDR3: TGTGCCAGCACCCGGGGATATACCGGGGAGCTGTTTTTT.

This clone was counted only a few times. The V call is TRBV28, the J call TRBJ2-1; no clear D. The CDR3 has 11 amino acids. Trimming removed 8 bases at V and 4 bases at J, with 6 bases between. Germline CDR1 and CDR2: MDHEN and SYDVKM. CDR3 in amino acids: CASRRYNEQFF. Written as DNA, the CDR3 is TGTGCCAGCCGTCGTTACAATGAGCAGTTCTTC. Complete variable domain (other parts from reference TRBV28 and TRBJ2-1): DVKVTQSSRYLVKRTGEKVFLECVQDMDHENMFWYRQDPGLGLRLIYFSYDVKMKEKGDIPEGYSVSREKKERFSLILESASTNQTSMYLCASRRYNEQFFGPGTRLTVL.

J is TRBJ1-5 and V is TRBV5-1, with D possibly matching TRBD1 (5 bases). The CDR3 consists of 18 residues. CDR1 and CDR2 from the germline V gene are SGHRS and YFSETQ. V lost 4 bases to trimming and J lost 0 bases, with 20 bases between them. The CDR3 coding sequence is TGCGCCAGCAGCCTCGGTTGGGGCAGGACCGATAGCAATCAGCCCCAGCATTTT. As protein: CASSLGWGRTDSNQPQHF.

In its sample, this clone was seen many times. The chain is built from TRBV25-1 and TRBJ2-7; a possible D gene is TRBD2 (7 bases). CDR3 size: 11 residues. In germline, CDR1 is MGHDK, CDR2 SYGVNS. CDR3: CAGGTAGEQYF. In DNA, the CDR3 is TGTGCTGGGGGCACAGCGGGAGAGCAGTACTTC.

The chain links TRBV19 to TRBJ2-1; TRBD2 might be the D (7 bases). V was trimmed by 8 bases and J by 7 bases, leaving 12 bases between them. The CDR3 contains 12 residues. From germline, CDR1 is LNHDA and CDR2 SQIVND (reference sequence). CDR3 nucleotide sequence: TGTGCCAGTGGTAGGGGGGGGAATGAGCAGTTCTTC. It yields the protein CASGRGGNEQFF.

The chain recombines TRBV19 with TRBJ2-1; 15 bases are a match to TRBD2. Germline V gives CDR1 LNHDA, CDR2 SQIVND (reference sequence). The V gene end was trimmed by 5 bases and the J gene end by 1 base; junction bases not matched to a gene: 15. The CDR3 contains 21 residues. The CDR3 is CASSPRAAGLAGGPSYNEQFF. CDR3 coding DNA: TGTGCCAGTAGTCCAAGGGCCGCGGGACTAGCGGGGGGACCTTCCTACAATGAGCAGTTCTTC.

This clone was picked up one time. This chain links TRBV6-4 with TRBJ2-3, with 8 positions matching TRBD2. Germline loops: CDR1 MRHNA, CDR2 SNTAGT. V was pared by 5 bases and J by 6 bases, with 4 bases of the junction left unmatched. This CDR3 region has 13 residues. The CDR3: CASSPTSADTQYF. The CDR3 DNA sequence: TGTGCCAGCAGTCCGACTAGCGCGGATACGCAGTATTTT.

The chain employs TRBV14 and TRBJ1-1; D gene uncertain. In germline, CDR1 is SGHDN, CDR2 FVKESK. The CDR3 extends over 16 amino acids. V lost 0 bases to trimming and J lost 0 bases, with 11 bases between them. This chain's CDR3 is CASSQERVLMNTEAFF. The CDR3 nucleotides read TGTGCCAGCAGCCAAGAGCGGGTCCTAATGAACACTGAAGCTTTCTTT. Full variable domain (rest looked up from reference TRBV14 and TRBJ1-1): EAGVTQFPSHSVIEKGQTVTLRCDPISGHDNLYWYRRVMGKEIKFLLHFVKESKQDESGMPNNRFLAERTGGTYSTLKVQPAELEDSGVYFCASSQERVLMNTEAFFGQGTRLTVV.